This T cell receptor beta chain was recovered during a study of T cell responses to AZD1222 COVID-19 vaccine. The germline V gene encodes CDR1 SNHLY and CDR2 FYNNEI. The length of the CDR3 is 13 residues. Trimming took off 5 bases at V and 5 bases at J, with 10 bases between the two ends. Generated by immunoSEQ multiplex PCR, the TCRdb table keeps only in-frame clones and is missing some. The repertoire consists of 150,000 or so clones, with 70% to 90% occurring once and the leading ten covering more than 4%. The source is an adult who received the MenACWY meningococcal vaccine as a control. V is TRBV2 and J is TRBJ2-1; D possibly corresponds to TRBD1 (6 bases). The sample was peripheral blood, taken 28 days after the second dose of the MenACWY control vaccine. CDR3 amino acids: CASSRDIHNEQFF. The CDR3 bases are TGTGCCAGCAGTCGGGACATTCACAATGAGCAGTTCTTC. The full variable domain, its missing parts supplied by reference TRBV2 and TRBJ2-1, is EPEVTQTPSHQVTQMGQEVILRCVPISNHLYFYWYRQILGQKVEFLVSFYNNEISEKSEIFDDQFSVERPDGSNFTLKIRSTKLEDSAMYFCASSRDIHNEQFFGPGTRLTVL.